The source of this TCR beta chain is a study of blood T cell repertoires in COVID-19 (dated by TCRdb to about 2020). About the investigation overall: Collaborator samples came from the United States, Italy and Spain and covered acute and convalescent phases of COVID-19. The samples were drawn from two sources: the first 160 participants of the ongoing ImmuneRACE study, and fewer than 1,500 subjects contributed by 6 global collaborators. Sample metadata almost always included a de-identified subject ID, COVID-19 status, age in years and sex. Where available, HLA class I and class II types were obtained from metadata supplied by the sample provider rather than from assay-based typing. The material from the prospective study consisted of cDNA or gDNA derived from T cells, B-cell-depleted T cells, or PBMCs. The repertoires were made available in a free public database intended to serve as a resource for research on the immune response to SARS-CoV-2. Deeply sampled blood TCRbeta repertoires from subjects exposed to, actively infected with, or recovered from COVID-19 were included in the dataset.

The collaborating institutions used their own protocols to collect whole blood in K2EDTA tubes. For TCRbeta analysis, collaborators shipped samples in one of three forms: frozen whole blood, isolated PBMCs, or DNA extracted from either of those sample types. Of note for this clone: It has no known antigen specificity. Base quality data are lacking; no much larger clone is found one base away.

What the authors observed across the whole study: Clinical and demographic metadata were provided uncurated, with the amount varying by source and participant.

The CDR3 runs 15 amino acids, cysteine and phenylalanine included. Only the CDR3 part of the read is kept: 45 bases, read in frame from the first base. Between the V and J ends, shortened by 6 bases and 2 bases respectively, the junction contains 15 bases. Sequences LGHNA (CDR1) and YNFKEQ (CDR2) are obtained from the germline V gene. TCRbeta CDR3 regions were amplified from genomic DNA by means of the immunoSEQ Assay, a bias-controlled multiplex PCR. Per the source publication's procedure: Within the assay, amplification of reference gene primers was used to estimate how many nucleated cells each sample contained. Sequence reads were collapsed and filtered to measure the absolute abundance of every unique TCRbeta CDR3 rearrangement. Productive Simpson clonality was computed per sample as the square root of Simpson's diversity index over productive rearrangements. Imported from immuneACCESS, the table was reduced by TCRdb to in-frame sequences with V and J called. These copies leave out some clones; in studies compared against another copy, an unresolved V gene accounts for under half, and the cause of the remainder is not known. From that table come the V and J calls and clone size; the DNA was used to work out D and trimming. The sample has 150,000 or so clones on record, about 85% of them singletons. The ten largest make up 35% to 45% of the sample.

This sequence was found in a human donor in a cohort sampled during active COVID-19. This chain is built from TRBV4-2 and TRBJ2-3; TRBD2 could be the D gene, as 6 bases match. What was sequenced was peripheral blood. The CDR3 has the sequence CASSQRASATDTQYF. The sequence in DNA is TGTGCCAGCAGTCAAAGGGCTAGCGCCACAGATACGCAGTATTTT.